Each of the 9 T cell receptor beta chains below was sequenced from the same sample in a study of Ad26.COV2.S vaccination and SARS-CoV-2 variants (dated by TCRdb to about 2021). Reading the label with the study, this specimen's treatment or condition is: 15 to 20 received Ad26.COV2.S at low or high dose, single or two shots; a few received placebo; per-sample allocation not given. For vaccine and placebo recipients, repertoires were sequenced using samples collected on day 63 after the first injection. Library preparation used the immunoSEQ multiplex PCR assay. TCRdb obtained this table from immuneACCESS and retained in-frame rearrangements with V and J assigned. These tables miss some clones; where compared with another copy, unresolved V genes account for less than half of the shortfall, and the remainder is unexplained. The sample table lists some 340,000 clones, around four fifths of them with a count of one. The ten largest clonotypes hold 2.1% of the sample.

The material was peripheral blood, obtained in a trial of Ad26.COV2.S vaccine versus placebo. Receptors originate from a person between 18 and 60 years old who received the Ad26.COV2.S COVID-19 vaccine or a placebo.

The J gene is TRBJ1-4, the V gene TRBV6-5; tentative D call: TRBD1 (6 bases). The CDR3 extends over 14 amino acids. Germline V gives CDR1 MNHEY, CDR2 SVGAGI. The V gene lost 7 bases and the J gene lost 6 bases, with 15 bases spanning the gap. The CDR3 reads CASNPGTMDEKLFF. CDR3 bases: TGTGCCAGCAACCCCGGGACAATGGATGAAAAACTGTTTTTT.

The rearrangement joins TRBV10-3 to TRBJ1-1; the D is unclear. Trimming shortened V by 0 bases and J by 14 bases, and 13 bases separated the two germline ends. The CDR3 is 12 amino acids. The V gene's germline CDR1 is ENHRY and CDR2 SYGVKD. The CDR3 is CAISESVGRPFF. The DNA for the CDR3 is TGTGCCATCAGTGAGTCCGTGGGTCGGCCGTTCTTT.

The chain carries TRBV12-3 or TRBV12-4 and TRBJ1-2, with 8 bases aligning to TRBD1. CDR3 length: 13 amino acids. Trimming took 6 bases from V and 9 from J; bases not matched to a gene: 9. The CDR3 bases are TGTGCCAGCAGCCTCGGACAGGGAACGAGCTACACCTTC. As protein: CASSLGQGTSYTF.

The CDR3 DNA reads as TGTGCCAGCACACCCCAGCGGGCAGGGACCGGGGAGCTGTTTTTT. Its translation is CASTPQRAGTGELFF. The rearrangement links TRBV7-7 to TRBJ2-2, with D maybe TRBD2 (6 bases). The V end was cut by 7 bases, the J end by 5 bases, with 17 bases between. CDR1 and CDR2 from the germline V gene are SSHAT and FNYEAQ (reference sequence). The CDR3 consists of 15 residues.

V and J are TRBV6-5 and TRBJ2-1; 10 nucleotides agree with TRBD1. CDR1 MNHEY and CDR2 SVGAGI come from the germline V gene. J lost 7 bases, V lost 2 bases, and 5 bases had no gene match. The CDR3 sequence is 15 residues long. CDR3 nucleotides: TGTGCCAGCAGTTACCGGGACAGGGGAAAGAATGAGCAGTTCTTC. It is translated as CASSYRDRGKNEQFF.

This chain connects TRBV4-2 to TRBJ2-2; no reliable D call. The CDR3 is 17 residues long. The V end lost 0 bases, the J end lost 1 base, and 12 bases lay between the germline ends. Looked up from germline, CDR1 is LGHNA and CDR2 is YNFKEQ. The CDR3 DNA is TGTGCCAGCAGCCAAGACGCAGGACGGCGGAACACCGGGGAGCTGTTTTTT. Its translation is CASSQDAGRRNTGELFF.

The rearrangement links TRBV7-9 to TRBJ1-1; D not certain. Trimming stripped 5 bases from V and 4 bases from J, with 20 bases between. The CDR3 sequence is 16 residues long. CDR1 is SEHNR and CDR2 is FQNEAQ in the germline V gene (reference sequence). CDR3 nucleotide sequence: TGTGCCAGCAGCACTCCCCCGCCGGGGTCATTCACTGAAGCTTTCTTT. Encoded protein: CASSTPPPGSFTEAFF.

The chain carries TRBV10-3 and TRBJ2-1; 8 bases are shared with TRBD1. This CDR3 is built from 16 residues. Losses at the gene ends were 4 bases for V and 0 bases for J; bases not matched to a gene: 5. CDR1 is ENHRY and CDR2 is SYGVKD in the germline V gene. CDR3 DNA: TGTGCCATCAGTGCCCGGACAGGGAGCTCCTACAATGAGCAGTTCTTC. Protein: CAISARTGSSYNEQFF.

V and J are TRBV3-1 (or the pseudogene TRBV3-2) and TRBJ2-3; 7 nucleotides agree with TRBD1. The CDR3 extends over 18 amino acids. Trimming took 2 bases from V and 6 from J; bases not matched to a gene: 17. Germline V gene lookup returns CDR1 LGHDT and CDR2 YNNKEL (reference sequence). The CDR3 here is CASSQHGSTGVSGDTQYF. The CDR3 nucleotides are TGTGCCAGCAGCCAACATGGGTCCACAGGGGTGAGTGGGGATACGCAGTATTTT.